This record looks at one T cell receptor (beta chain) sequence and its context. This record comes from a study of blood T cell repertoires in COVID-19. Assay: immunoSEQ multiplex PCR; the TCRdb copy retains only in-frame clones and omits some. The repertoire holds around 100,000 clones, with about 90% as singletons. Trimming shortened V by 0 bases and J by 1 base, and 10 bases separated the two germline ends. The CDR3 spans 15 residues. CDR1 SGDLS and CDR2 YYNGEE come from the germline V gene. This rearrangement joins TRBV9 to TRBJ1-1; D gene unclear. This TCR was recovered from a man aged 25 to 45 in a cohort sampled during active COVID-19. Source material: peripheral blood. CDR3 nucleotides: TGTGCCAGCAGCGTAGGGTATTCGGGGAACACTGAAGCTTTCTTT. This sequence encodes CASSVGYSGNTEAFF. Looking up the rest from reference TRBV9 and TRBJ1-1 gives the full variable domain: DSGVTQTPKHLITATGQRVTLRCSPRSGDLSVYWYQQSLDQGLQFLIQYYNGEERAKGNILERFSAQQFPDLHSELNLSSLELGDSALYFCASSVGYSGNTEAFFGQGTRLTVV.